The T cell receptor beta chain under discussion was sequenced for a study of tumor and adjacent non-tumor tissue in lung cancer. TCRbeta libraries were built with three rounds of nested PCR, modified from ARM-PCR. From the multiplex PCR reads, TCRdb called clonotypes with MiXCR, one entry per CDR3 protein. The sample includes 68,000 or so distinct CDR3 sequences, roughly 60% of them seen just once. The template was RNA from unsorted bulk tissue. V gave up 2 bases and J gave up 8 bases, with 18 bases separating them. This CDR3 comprises 15 residues. Germline V gene data show CDR1 as SEHNR and CDR2 as FQNEAQ (reference sequence).

The TCR was taken from a man aged 50-60 years with non-small cell lung cancer. The rearrangement joins TRBV7-9 to TRBJ1-2, with D tentatively TRBD1 (6 bases). The sequencing sample was made of lung tumor tissue. CDR3 DNA: TGTGCCAGCAGCTTATTCGGGATAGGGGGTGAGGGCTACACCTTC. This gives the protein CASSLFGIGGEGYTF. Drawing the rest from reference TRBV7-9 and TRBJ1-2, the complete variable domain is DTGVSQNPRHKITKRGQNVTFRCDPISEHNRLYWYRQTLGQGPEFLTYFQNEAQLEKSRLLSDRFSAERPKGSFSTLEIQRTEQGDSAMYLCASSLFGIGGEGYTFGSGTRLTVV.